The 19 T cell receptor beta chains below were found in one sample sequenced in a study of T cells expressing NK-cell markers. After re-calling the 5' RACE reads, TCRdb lists one entry per CDR3 protein, DNA absent. This sample contains roughly 180,000 distinct CDR3 sequences. The material sequenced was blood T cells: a sorted CD56 or NKG2C T cell subset, CD4+ or CD8+ T cells, or bulk PBMC T cells (not recorded which). The receptor set was obtained from a woman aged 18 to 75 in good health.

CDR3 loop: CASSTAGGIGTEAFF. J is TRBJ1-1 and V is TRBV5-1; TCRdb designates TRBD1, a call that cannot be tested without DNA. The CDR3 runs to 15 residues. CDR1 is SGHRS, CDR2 YFSETQ, per germline.

The V and J genes are TRBV4-1 and TRBJ1-5; TCRdb calls TRBD1, which cannot be checked without DNA. CDR1 is MGHRA, CDR2 YSYEKL, per germline. This CDR3 is built from 15 residues. This CDR3 reads CASSRLGTGNQPQHF.

This chain uses TRBV24-1 with TRBJ2-2; the TCRdb D gene call, TRBD2, has no DNA to confirm it. This CDR3 spans 15 amino acids. Germline loops: CDR1 KGHDR, CDR2 SFDVKD. The CDR3 is CATSDPGTRGSELFF.

The genes are TRBV24-1 and TRBJ2-1; TCRdb's assignment of TRBD2 cannot be checked, as there is no DNA. The CDR3 has 19 residues. The germline CDR1 and CDR2 sequences are KGHDR and SFDVKD. CDR3 sequence: CATSGPGLAGVVSYNEQFF.

The chain combines TRBV12-3 or TRBV12-4 with TRBJ1-5; without DNA, the TCRdb call of TRBD1 cannot be checked. The CDR3 extends over 16 amino acids. The CDR3 sequence is CASSLATGSRNQPQHF.

The J gene is TRBJ2-5, the V gene TRBV7-2. The CDR3 consists of 14 residues. Germline values: CDR1 SGHTA, CDR2 FQGNSA. This CDR3 reads CASSLSGIVETQYF.

V gene TRBV12-3 or TRBV12-4 combines with J gene TRBJ2-1; lacking DNA, the TRBD1 call made by TCRdb goes unchecked. This CDR3 comprises 16 residues. The chain's CDR3 is CASKTQRTSSYNEQFF.

The gene calls are TRBV2 and TRBJ2-7. The CDR3 totals 15 residues. CDR1 is SNHLY, CDR2 FYNNEI, per germline. CDR3 residues: CASSEGLVTTYEQYF. Using reference TRBV2 and TRBJ2-7 for the parts outside the CDR3, the full variable domain is EPEVTQTPSHQVTQMGQEVILRCVPISNHLYFYWYRQILGQKVEFLVSFYNNEISEKSEIFDDQFSVERPDGSNFTLKIRSTKLEDSAMYFCASSEGLVTTYEQYFGPGTRLTVT.

The V gene is TRBV12-3 or TRBV12-4, the J gene TRBJ2-2. The CDR3 runs to 12 residues. The CDR3 region is CASSRDSGELFF.

The V call is TRBV27, the J call TRBJ1-6. The CDR3 extends over 14 amino acids. Germline V gene lookup returns CDR1 MNHEY and CDR2 SMNVEV (reference sequence). CDR3 region: CASSFQQTNSPLHF.

The chain links TRBV15 to TRBJ2-7; TCRdb lists TRBD2, though no DNA is available to test this call. CDR1 and CDR2 (germline): LNHNV, YYDKDF (reference sequence). The CDR3 runs to 16 residues. CDR3 region: CATSRERGSQVYEQYF.

The rearrangement uses TRBV27 and TRBJ1-3. Germline V gene lookup returns CDR1 MNHEY and CDR2 SMNVEV (reference sequence). The CDR3 runs 14 residues. The CDR3 protein is CASSLSAGGNTIYF.

The chain combines TRBV5-1 with TRBJ2-3; the D call of TRBD2 rests on TCRdb alone, since no DNA is present to check it. The CDR3 contains 15 residues. Germline assignment: CDR1 SGHRS and CDR2 YFSETQ. CDR3 residues: CASSLAGVGTDTQYF. The full variable domain, rest sourced from reference TRBV5-1 and TRBJ2-3, is KAGVTQTPRYLIKTRGQQVTLSCSPISGHRSVSWYQQTPGQGLQFLFEYFSETQRNKGNFPGRFSGRQFSNSRSEMNVSTLELGDSALYLCASSLAGVGTDTQYFGPGTRLTVL.

The chain has TRBV12-3 or TRBV12-4 and TRBJ1-3; no DNA is available, so the TRBD1 call from TCRdb remains unchecked. The CDR3 totals 12 residues. This CDR3 reads CASSLATGTRYF.

The V call is TRBV4-1, the J call TRBJ1-6. CDR1 and CDR2 from the germline V gene are MGHRA and YSYEKL. The CDR3 length is 14 residues. The CDR3 region is CASSQEYLNSPLHF.

The chain carries TRBV7-9 and TRBJ1-4; no DNA is available, so the TRBD1 call from TCRdb remains unchecked. CDR1 and CDR2 (germline): SEHNR, FQNEAQ (reference sequence). CDR3 size: 16 residues. The CDR3 reads CASSFGDPTTNEKLFF. Complete variable domain (other parts from reference TRBV7-9 and TRBJ1-4): DTGVSQNPRHKITKRGQNVTFRCDPISEHNRLYWYRQTLGQGPEFLTYFQNEAQLEKSRLLSDRFSAERPKGSFSTLEIQRTEQGDSAMYLCASSFGDPTTNEKLFFGSGTQLSVL.

The chain joins TRBV7-3 to TRBJ2-7; the TCRdb D gene call, TRBD1, has no DNA to confirm it. This CDR3 is built from 16 residues. Per the germline V gene, CDR1 is SGHTA and CDR2 is FQGTGA. The CDR3 spells CASSLTGGQGSYEQYF.

This rearrangement joins TRBV6-2 or TRBV6-3 to TRBJ2-3; the TCRdb D gene call, TRBD1, has no DNA to confirm it. Germline V gene data show CDR1 as MNHEY and CDR2 as SVGEGT. This CDR3 region has 15 residues. This chain's CDR3 is CASSGRDRGTDTQYF.

The chain is built from TRBV11-1 and TRBJ2-3; TCRdb designates TRBD1, a call that cannot be tested without DNA. The CDR3 is 15 amino acids. Germline CDR1 and CDR2: SGHAT and FQDESV (reference sequence). CDR3: CASCKTRPDTDTQYF.